A single sample gave rise to the 22 T cell receptor beta chains below, sequenced in a study of regulatory T cells in long-lasting Graves disease. With iRepertoire HTBI primers and Arm-PCR of CDR3 regions, TCR beta libraries were built. Each CDR3 protein gets one entry after TCRdb re-called the multiplex PCR reads with MiXCR. Among about 620,000 distinct CDR3 sequences listed, less than 20% were seen once. As for time point: newly diagnosed GD, antithyroid drugs for less than 3 months. Researchers made the TCR library from RNA that was extracted from PBMCs. The same data also went into a second study, on T cells in Graves' hyperthyroidism and ophthalmopathy.

Sequenced here: peripheral blood mononuclear cells (PBMCs), sampled at new diagnosis, from a patient treated with antithyroid drugs. These TCRs come from a woman in her 30s with Graves disease.

The chain couples TRBV7-9 to TRBJ2-2; weak D call: TRBD2 (5 bases). V lost 5 bases and J 2 bases, leaving 9 bases between the germline ends. Germline V gene data show CDR1 as SEHNR and CDR2 as FQNEAQ (reference sequence). The CDR3 length is 14 residues. As DNA, the CDR3 is TGTGCCAGCAGCCCCGGGGTCAACACCGGGGAGCTGTTTTTT. Protein sequence: CASSPGVNTGELFF.

This clonotype was detected ten times or more. V usage is TRBV12-3 or TRBV12-4 and J usage is TRBJ1-6; D not certain. The V and J ends lost 8 bases and 9 bases respectively, with 20 bases between them. There are 15 residues in the CDR3. CDR3 in amino acids: CASRKNSVRGSPLHF. As DNA, the CDR3 is TGTGCCAGCCGGAAAAACTCAGTCCGGGGTTCACCCCTCCACTTT.

In its sample, this clonotype was seen a few times. The chain carries TRBV3-1 and TRBJ2-3, with 11 bases matching TRBD2. The CDR3 extends over 18 amino acids. The V segment lost 3 bases and the J segment 6 bases; nucleotides outside the gene matches: 14. The germline gives CDR1 LGHDT, CDR2 YNNKEL (reference sequence). CDR3 nucleotide sequence: TGTGCCAGCAGCCATGCCTTAGCGGGAGGGTTTCGTTGGGATACGCAGTATTTT. Translating it yields CASSHALAGGFRWDTQYF.

This clonotype was counted at least ten times. The rearrangement links TRBV6-1 to TRBJ1-6, with a weak D call TRBD1 (6 bases). This CDR3 region has 15 residues. Germline CDR1 is MNHNS and CDR2 is SASEGT. V lost 8 bases and J 8 bases, leaving 19 bases between the germline ends. The CDR3 coding sequence is TGTGCCAGCGGAAGGGAACCCGACAGGTATTCACCCCTCCACTTT. The encoded protein is CASGREPDRYSPLHF.

This clonotype appeared many times. The chain employs TRBV18 and TRBJ2-7, with 8 bases that match TRBD1. This CDR3 contains 15 residues. The V gene end was trimmed by 6 bases and the J gene end by 6 bases; junction bases not matched to a gene: 13. Germline V gives CDR1 KGHSH, CDR2 LQKENI. The CDR3 DNA follows: TGTGCCAGCTCCCGGGCCTCGGCGACAGGGGCCGAGCAGTACTTC. It encodes CASSRASATGAEQYF.

Worth noting for this clonotype: It may be a read error: a sequence one base away is much more abundant. Since the CDR3 does not end with the conserved phenylalanine or tryptophan, this likely comes from a read error. The chain combines TRBV7-8 with TRBJ1-5; no clear D. The germline gives CDR1 SGHVS, CDR2 FQNEAQ. V lost 1 base and J lost 10, with 14 bases in between. The CDR3 runs to 14 residues. The CDR3 is CASSLGYGGRPQHS. CDR3 DNA: TGTGCCAGCAGCTTAGGTTATGGAGGGAGACCCCAGCATTCT.

The chain is built from TRBV5-5 and TRBJ1-4, with unresolved D. Trimming took off 4 bases at V and 6 bases at J, with 19 bases between the two ends. In germline, CDR1 is SGHKS, CDR2 YYEKEE (reference sequence). The CDR3 has 16 amino acids. The CDR3 DNA reads TGTGCCAGCAGCCCCAGCGTGGCGGTGTGGGATGAAAAACTGTTTTTT. Translated, it gives CASSPSVAVWDEKLFF.

The V and J genes are TRBV19 and TRBJ1-5; 11 bases are shared with TRBD1. The CDR3 consists of 16 residues. CDR1 LNHDA and CDR2 SQIVND come from the germline V gene (reference sequence). The J segment lost 4 bases and the V segment lost 7 bases, leaving 9 bases of the junction unmatched. CDR3 nucleotides: TGTGCCAGTACACGGACAGGGGGCGAGTGGAATCAGCCCCAGCATTTT. It specifies CASTRTGGEWNQPQHF.

In its sample, this clonotype was seen many times. The chain is built from TRBV7-2 and TRBJ1-1, with no clear D. The germline V gene has CDR1 SGHTA and CDR2 FQGNSA. The CDR3 is 14 residues long. Trimming removed 5 bases at V and 4 bases at J, with 14 bases between. This CDR3 is CASSTAMRATEAFF. The CDR3 DNA reads TGTGCCAGCAGCACAGCAATGAGGGCCACTGAAGCTTTCTTT. The complete variable domain, with remaining parts taken from reference TRBV7-2 and TRBJ1-1, reads GAGVSQSPSNKVTEKGKDVELRCDPISGHTALYWYRQSLGQGLEFLIYFQGNSAPDKSGLPSDRFSAERTGGSVSTLTIQRTQQEDSAVYLCASSTAMRATEAFFGQGTRLTVV.

The V gene is TRBV11-3, the J gene TRBJ2-1; 8 bases fit TRBD1. V trimming: 4 bases; J trimming: 4 bases; junction bases outside the gene matches: 6. This CDR3 has 15 residues. CDR1 is SGHNT and CDR2 is YENEEA in the germline V gene. CDR3 nucleotide sequence: TGTGCCAGCAGCTACGGACAGGGAAGGTACAATGAGCAGTTCTTC. Translating gives CASSYGQGRYNEQFF.

At least ten counts were recorded for this clonotype. The chain joins TRBV6-1 to TRBJ1-5; a possible D gene is TRBD1 (6 bases). This CDR3 is 13 amino acids long. Germline V gene lookup returns CDR1 MNHNS and CDR2 SASEGT. V gave up 7 bases and J gave up 4 bases, with 11 bases separating them. The CDR3 reads CASNRAGNQPQHF. CDR3 nucleotides: TGTGCCAGCAACAGGGCCGGAAATCAGCCCCAGCATTTT.

This chain uses TRBV5-8 with TRBJ2-3, with D unclear. The tail of the sequence fits TRBJ1-5 better, so the J call may be wrong. The CDR3 is 12 residues long. Germline CDR1 reads SGHTS; CDR2 reads YDEGEE. CDR3 coding DNA: TGTGCCAGCAGCTATAGCACAGATACGCAGCATTTT. It encodes CASSYSTDTQHF.

This clonotype appeared a few times. V usage is TRBV2 and J usage is TRBJ2-7, with 7 nucleotides matching TRBD1. The CDR3 sequence is 14 residues long. In germline, CDR1 is SNHLY, CDR2 FYNNEI. V shed 6 bases, J shed 1 base, and the junction held 6 bases outside the gene matches. CDR3 amino acids: CASRGDRLSYEQYF. The CDR3 DNA follows: TGTGCCAGCAGGGGGGACAGACTTTCCTACGAGCAGTACTTC. The full variable domain, rest sourced from reference TRBV2 and TRBJ2-7, is EPEVTQTPSHQVTQMGQEVILRCVPISNHLYFYWYRQILGQKVEFLVSFYNNEISEKSEIFDDQFSVERPDGSNFTLKIRSTKLEDSAMYFCASRGDRLSYEQYFGPGTRLTVT.

This clonotype was recorded many times. This chain connects TRBV6-1 to TRBJ1-1, with 7 positions matching TRBD1. The CDR3 loop spans 17 amino acids. V was clipped by 5 bases and J by 7 bases; unmatched bases: 19. In germline, CDR1 is MNHNS, CDR2 SASEGT. The CDR3 protein is CASSTYEARGDRFEAFF. The CDR3 coding sequence is TGTGCCAGCAGTACCTACGAAGCGAGGGGGGACAGATTTGAAGCTTTCTTT.

The sample holds many counts of this clonotype. This chain joins TRBV18 and TRBJ1-4; D may be TRBD1 (6 bases). Trimming stripped 8 bases from V and 5 bases from J, with 15 bases between. In germline, CDR1 is KGHSH, CDR2 LQKENI. CDR3 length equals 14 residues. The CDR3 bases are TGTGCCAGCACTACAGGGCTAAAAAATGAAAAACTGTTTTTT. It is translated as CASTTGLKNEKLFF. The entire variable domain, with the rest obtained from reference TRBV18 and TRBJ1-4, is as follows: NAGVMQNPRHLVRRRGQEARLRCSPMKGHSHVYWYRQLPEEGLKFMVYLQKENIIDESGMPKERFSAEFPKEGPSILRIQQVVRGDSAAYFCASTTGLKNEKLFFGSGTQLSVL.

Remarks on this clonotype: Compared with germline, one end of the junction differs, possibly owing to a read error. The chain carries TRBV10-3 and TRBJ2-1; TRBD2 matches 14 bases. CDR3 length equals 16 residues. From germline, CDR1 is ENHRY and CDR2 SYGVKD. CDR3 coding DNA: TGTGCCAGCAGTCCACAACCGGGACTAGCGGGAGCTGAGCAGTTCTTC. Protein product: CASSPQPGLAGAEQFF.

The chain joins TRBV4-1 to TRBJ2-1; no clear D. The CDR3 is made up of 13 amino acids. Germline V CDR1 and CDR2: MGHRA, YSYEKL. V lost 4 bases to trimming and J lost 8 bases, with 12 bases between them. The DNA for the CDR3 is TGCGCCAGCAGCCCCATGGTCATCGATGAGCAGTTCTTC. This sequence encodes CASSPMVIDEQFF.

Notes on this clonotype: Being one base from a much bigger clone, this may be a read error. The gene calls are TRBV2 and TRBJ2-6; D unresolved. The CDR3 runs to 11 residues. Germline CDR1 SNHLY, CDR2 FYNNEI. CDR3 amino acids: CASLMASVLTF. As DNA, the CDR3 is TGTGCCAGCTTGATGGCCAGCGTCCTGACTTTC.

This clonotype has a handful of counts. The chain is built from TRBV7-9 and TRBJ1-1; no firm D call. Germline V gives CDR1 SEHNR, CDR2 FQNEAQ (reference sequence). The CDR3 length is 12 residues. Trimming left V 5 bases short and J 7 bases short, with 11 bases between. CDR3 amino acids: CASSQVGYEAFF. DNA of the CDR3: TGTGCCAGCAGCCAGGTGGGTTATGAAGCTTTCTTT.

This clonotype came up a few times. The genes are TRBV12-3 or TRBV12-4 and TRBJ2-7; D is undetermined. The germline V and J ends were trimmed by 2 bases and 1 base, with 9 bases remaining between them. The CDR3 is made up of 14 amino acids. The CDR3 here is CASSLTPLSYEQYF. In nucleotides, the CDR3 is TGTGCCAGCAGTTTAACCCCACTTTCCTACGAGCAGTACTTC.

The chain carries TRBV6-1 and TRBJ1-1, with TRBD1 matching over 12 bases. Trimming removed 5 bases from V and 10 bases from J; junction bases left unmatched: 17. This CDR3 is 17 amino acids long. The germline V gene encodes CDR1 MNHNS and CDR2 SASEGT. The CDR3, as DNA: TGTGCCAGCAGTAGTCCTACCGGGACAGGGGGCGTCAGGGGAGCTTTCTTT. Its translation is CASSSPTGTGGVRGAFF.

There are many counts of this clonotype. The chain employs TRBV29-1 and TRBJ2-5; 9 bases map to TRBD2. This CDR3 spans 13 amino acids. CDR1 SQVTM and CDR2 ANQGSEA come from the germline V gene. J lost 4 bases, V lost 4 bases, and 4 bases had no gene match. This chain's CDR3 is CSVGGLATETQYF. Written as DNA, the CDR3 is TGCAGCGTTGGGGGACTAGCAACAGAGACCCAGTACTTC.